The entry that follows covers one T cell receptor (beta chain) sequence. One end of the junction fails to match germline, which may point to a read error. These data are taken from a study of blood T cell repertoires in COVID-19. Looking at the study overall: PBMCs, B-cell-depleted T cells, or T cells provided the cDNA or gDNA that made up the material.

Method: immunoSEQ multiplex PCR; TCRdb's copy keeps in-frame clones and lacks some. The sample lists a few hundred thousand clones, about 85% occurring once. Self-reported history from a screening survey and questionnaire set each donor's cohort. This TCR derives from a middle-aged man who had recovered from COVID-19. Sequencing was done on a sample of PBMCs or T cells enriched from blood (not recorded which).

The CDR3 reads CASSLGTSGTPYEQYF. For the CDR3, the DNA is TGTGCCAGCAGCCTAGGGACTAGCGGGACCCCCTACGAGCAGTACTTC. The chain has TRBV13 and TRBJ2-7, with 13 bases fitting TRBD2. Germline V gene data show CDR1 as PRHDT and CDR2 as FYEKMQ (reference sequence). This CDR3 has 16 amino acids.